This T cell receptor beta chain was recovered during a study of blood T cell repertoires in COVID-19. Study details: COVID-19 samples, acute and convalescent, were from the United States, Italy and Spain. T cells, B-cell-depleted T cells, or PBMCs provided the cDNA or gDNA that served as material.

This CDR3 is built from 13 residues. V shed 6 bases and J 6 bases; nucleotides not matched to a gene: 6. Germline loops: CDR1 MDHEN, CDR2 SYDVKM. Many counts were recorded for this clone. Original analysis: Estimates of nucleated cell counts were drawn from the amplification of reference gene primers. TCRdb's copy holds only in-frame clones and misses some; the assay was immunoSEQ multiplex PCR. V and J calls and clone size are as listed in that table; D and trimming were resolved from the DNA. The table includes over 300,000 clones, around 86% detected once. The V and J genes are TRBV28 and TRBJ1-1; TRBD1 matches at 8 bases. The material sequenced was peripheral blood. The source of this sequence is a woman in her fifties or sixties with acute or convalescent COVID-19. As DNA, the CDR3 is TGTGCCAGCAGCTCACTGGACAGGGCTGAAGCTTTCTTT. It is translated as CASSSLDRAEAFF.